This T cell receptor beta chain was sequenced in a study of cytomegalovirus exposure and HLA in healthy donors. V dropped 8 bases and J dropped 1; count of bases not matched to a gene: 2. Germline V lookup: CDR1 LNHDA, CDR2 SQIVND (reference sequence). The CDR3 contains 14 residues. In regard to this clone: Its target is unknown.

Findings of the study overall: Cytomegalovirus status, reportedly, was diagnosed with high specificity and sensitivity by the classifier.

Clones were sequenced by immunoSEQ multiplex PCR, and TCRdb holds only the in-frame ones, with some missing. The sample has approximately 90,000 clones, roughly 96% seen once; the top ten hold roughly 0.78%. The TCR sequence derives from a man aged 18 to 30 in good health and CMV-seronegative. Sequencing was performed on PBMCs. This chain links TRBV19 with TRBJ1-5; 10 bases line up with TRBD1. The CDR3 here is CASRTGGSNQPQHF. The CDR3 DNA follows: TGTGCCAGTCGGACAGGGGGAAGCAATCAGCCCCAGCATTTT.